A selection of T cell receptor beta chains follows, all from one sample in a study of graft-versus-host responses after intestinal transplantation. Clones were sequenced by immunoSEQ multiplex PCR, and TCRdb holds only the in-frame ones, with some missing. The table has about 54,000 clones, 91% seen once. The sequenced sample was PBMCs, obtained approximately 660 days after intestinal transplant. These receptors originate from a human patient who received an intestinal transplant, so some T cells may come from the graft donor. The CDR3 runs from the conserved cysteine through the conserved F or W.

CDR3 length: 14; V gene: TRBV19; CDR3 protein: CASSVTGDSLEQYF
CDR3 length: 14; V gene: TRBV4-1; CDR3 protein: CASSQDPRAETQYF
CDR3 length: 15; V gene: TRBV4-1; CDR3 protein: CASSQELSAASEAFF
CDR3 length: 15; V gene: TRBV5-1; CDR3 protein: CASSAWDRGLDGYTF
CDR3 length: 13; V gene: TRBV16; CDR3 protein: CASSQSFTGELFF
CDR3 length: 14; V gene: TRBV7-2; CDR3 protein: CASSLSGLKETQYF
CDR3 length: 13; V gene: TRBV7-2; CDR3 protein: CASSLAVHYGYTF
CDR3 length: 13; V gene: TRBV7-9; CDR3 protein: CASSYPTLHEQYF
CDR3 length: 16; V gene: TRBV19; CDR3 protein: CASSTPPGTGDEKLFF
CDR3 length: 14; V gene: TRBV7-2; CDR3 protein: CASSLLDFPTEAFF
CDR3 length: 13; V gene: TRBV7-7; CDR3 protein: CASNLAENTEAFF
CDR3 length: 15; V gene: TRBV5-4; CDR3 protein: CASSLVWTTDNEQFF
CDR3 length: 19; V gene: TRBV7-9; CDR3 protein: CASSLRSFEAGPNTDTQYF
CDR3 length: 15; V gene: TRBV19; CDR3 protein: CASSLILHRGNEQFF
CDR3 length: 13; V gene: TRBV10-1; CDR3 protein: CASSTEPYNEQFF
CDR3 length: 13; V gene: TRBV7-2; CDR3 protein: CASSSQRGGSYTF
CDR3 length: 13; V gene: TRBV5-1; CDR3 protein: CASSYDRGETQYF
CDR3 length: 12; V gene: TRBV5-1; CDR3 protein: CASRVQEGVDTF
CDR3 length: 13; V gene: TRBV9; CDR3 protein: CASRVTENTEAFF
CDR3 length: 14; V gene: TRBV7-9; CDR3 protein: CASSPGQGNQKLFF
CDR3 length: 13; V gene: TRBV4-1; CDR3 protein: CAARDRNTGELFF
CDR3 length: 15; V gene: TRBV11-2; CDR3 protein: CASSLGWAGRHEQFF
CDR3 length: 13; V gene: TRBV29-1; CDR3 protein: CSVESDRQEKLFF
CDR3 length: 18; V gene: TRBV2; CDR3 protein: CASRGRPTSRTLSYEQYF
CDR3 length: 10; V gene: TRBV29-1; CDR3 protein: CSVYANGGFF
CDR3 length: 18; V gene: TRBV11-2; CDR3 protein: CASSFLGSSGPHYNEQFF
CDR3 length: 15; V gene: TRBV10-3; CDR3 protein: CAISVAGDPQETQYF
CDR3 length: 12; V gene: TRBV27; CDR3 protein: CASGTGDYEQYF
CDR3 length: 14; V gene: TRBV6-5; CDR3 protein: CASSYGWIPNEQYF